This T cell receptor beta chain was recovered during a study of T-cell reconstitution after alpha-beta-depleted transplantation in children. Points from the study as a whole: T-cell numbers and diversity, one year after transplant, stemmed largely from T cells that were newly produced. The study reportedly traced alpha-beta T cells about two months after transplant to several hundred expanded graft clones. The high TCRbeta diversity at day 60 in some patients came from surviving recipient T cells and thymic progenitors.

It was with unique molecular identifiers that the TCRbeta library was prepared. TCRdb reprocessed the PCR reads with MiXCR, giving one entry per CDR3 protein. The sample includes around 450,000 distinct CDR3 sequences, over 9.5% seen only once; the top ten take approximately 2%. The CDR3 contains 15 residues. Germline CDR1 reads MNHEY; CDR2 reads SMNVEV (reference sequence). With 5 bases removed from V and 7 bases from J, the gap between germline ends came to 17 bases. A remark on this clonotype: Its antigen remains unknown.

This sample comprised PBMCs, obtained before TCRalphabeta/CD19-depleted stem cell transplant. V usage is TRBV27 and J usage is TRBJ1-4; possible D gene TRBD1, 5 bases. The clonotype originates from a child between 2 and 9 years old with inherited bone marrow failure, due to receive a stem cell transplant. The CDR3 reads CASSQDRLVREKLFF. The CDR3 nucleotides read TGTGCCAGCAGTCAAGACAGATTGGTCCGTGAAAAACTGTTTTTT.